Shown below are 22 T cell receptor beta chains from a single sample sequenced in a study of T cells after yellow fever vaccination. Each CDR3 protein gets one entry after TCRdb re-called the 5' RACE reads with MiXCR. This table has about 300,000 distinct CDR3 sequences, approximately 10% appearing once. The starting material was CD4+ T cells sorted from PBMCs, obtained 5 days after the yellow fever booster vaccination. The source is a man aged 18 to 29 who received the YFV17D yellow fever vaccine.

The table lists this clonotype with a few counts. V gene TRBV20-1 combines with J gene TRBJ1-1; D unresolved. In germline, CDR1 is DFQATT, CDR2 SNEGSKA (reference sequence). The CDR3 spans 12 residues. Trimming took 8 bases from V and 1 from J, leaving 11 bases between them. DNA of the CDR3: TGCAGTCCGTGGGAAAAGAACACTGAAGCTTTCTTT. Amino acids: CSPWEKNTEAFF.

V gene TRBV20-1 combines with J gene TRBJ2-7; no reliable D call. The V end was cut by 0 bases, the J end by 7 bases, with 13 bases between. This CDR3 region has 13 residues. Germline V lookup: CDR1 DFQATT, CDR2 SNEGSKA (reference sequence). CDR3 nucleotide sequence: TGCAGTGCTAGAGAAACCTCCTTGGGGGAGCAGTACTTC. The encoded protein is CSARETSLGEQYF.

J is TRBJ1-1 and V is TRBV19; D might be TRBD1 (6 bases). This CDR3 contains 15 residues. CDR1 is LNHDA, CDR2 SQIVND, per germline (reference sequence). V was clipped by 4 bases and J by 1 base, with 13 bases between them. DNA for the CDR3: TGTGCCAGTAGTACGGCAACACAGGGGAACACTGAAGCTTTCTTT. It translates to CASSTATQGNTEAFF.

The genes are TRBV6-2 or TRBV6-3 and TRBJ2-3; D uncertain. The CDR3 extends over 17 amino acids. Germline V CDR1 and CDR2: MNHEY, SVGEGT. The V end lost 7 bases, the J end lost 6 bases, and 26 bases lay between the germline ends. The CDR3 here is CASMSRRRITVADTQYF. Written as DNA, the CDR3 is TGTGCCAGCATGTCCCGTAGAAGGATTACCGTGGCGGATACGCAGTATTTT.

This chain joins TRBV3-1 and TRBJ2-5; 8 bases align to TRBD1. The CDR3 spans 14 residues. Per germline, CDR1 LGHDT and CDR2 YNNKEL (reference sequence). The J segment lost 2 bases and the V segment lost 3 bases, leaving 2 bases of the junction unmatched. CDR3 sequence reads: CASSHGTGQETQYF. The CDR3, as DNA: TGTGCCAGCAGCCACGGGACAGGACAAGAGACCCAGTACTTC.

The chain uses TRBV20-1 and TRBJ2-5; 7 nucleotides align to TRBD2. Trimming took 5 bases from V and 5 from J; bases not matched to a gene: 11. The CDR3 consists of 14 residues. The germline CDR1 and CDR2 sequences are DFQATT and SNEGSKA (reference sequence). CDR3 amino acids: CSAPQLARRETQYF. The CDR3, as DNA: TGCAGTGCTCCCCAACTAGCGAGGAGGGAGACCCAGTACTTC.

This clonotype has more than one count but fewer than ten. J is TRBJ1-1 and V is TRBV5-1, with a weak D call TRBD1 (6 bases). Germline V lookup: CDR1 SGHRS, CDR2 YFSETQ. The V and J ends lost 7 bases and 1 base respectively, with 14 bases between them. This CDR3 is built from 14 residues. CDR3 sequence: CASRGLTGNTEAFF. The CDR3 DNA reads as TGCGCCAGCCGGGGGCTGACAGGGAACACTGAAGCTTTCTTT.

The rearrangement uses TRBV20-1 and TRBJ1-2; tentatively, D is TRBD1 (5 bases). Trimming removed 3 bases from V and 4 bases from J, with 15 bases in between. This CDR3 contains 14 residues. Germline CDR1 is DFQATT and CDR2 is SNEGSKA (reference sequence). CDR3 DNA sequence: TGCAGTGCTAGGCCTCAGGGTCTCGGCTATGGCTACACCTTC. Its protein is CSARPQGLGYGYTF.

The genes are TRBV5-4 and TRBJ2-3, with 7 bases that match TRBD1. Germline V gene data show CDR1 as SGHNT and CDR2 as YYREEE (reference sequence). J was trimmed by 2 bases and V by 4 bases; bases with no gene match: 10. This CDR3 spans 16 amino acids. The CDR3 sequence: CASSPPSGQTTDTQYF. The DNA of the CDR3 is TGTGCCAGCAGCCCCCCTTCGGGACAGACCACAGATACGCAGTATTTT.

This clonotype was counted a few times. The chain joins TRBV4-1 to TRBJ2-1, with 11 positions matching TRBD2. V gave up 1 base and J gave up 2 bases; unmatched junction bases: 7. This CDR3 spans 18 amino acids. Per germline, CDR1 MGHRA and CDR2 YSYEKL. The CDR3 DNA reads as TGCGCCAGCAGCCAAGCCTCTCTAGCGGGGGGAGCCTACAATGAGCAGTTCTTC. Translated: CASSQASLAGGAYNEQFF.

The J gene is TRBJ2-5, the V gene TRBV20-1; D is unresolved. From germline, CDR1 is DFQATT and CDR2 SNEGSKA (reference sequence). There are 11 residues in the CDR3. V lost 3 bases to trimming and J lost 5 bases, with 7 bases between them. CDR3 protein: CSASLAETQYF. The CDR3 DNA reads as TGCAGTGCTAGTCTGGCGGAGACCCAGTACTTC.

V usage is TRBV7-9 and J usage is TRBJ2-5; 9 bases are shared with TRBD1. CDR1 and CDR2 (germline): SEHNR, FQNEAQ (reference sequence). The ends lost 8 bases at V and 5 bases at J; junction bases unmatched: 6. The CDR3 extends over 13 amino acids. The CDR3 DNA is TGTGCCAGCGTACAGGGGGCGTGGGAGACCCAGTACTTC. This gives the protein CASVQGAWETQYF.

This clonotype was recorded at least ten times. This chain links TRBV12-3 or TRBV12-4 with TRBJ2-5, with 9 bases aligning to TRBD1. With 6 bases clipped from V and 4 bases from J, the junction kept 6 bases outside the gene matches. The length of the CDR3 is 14 residues. The CDR3 nucleotides read TGTGCCAGCAGGCGGGACAGGGTGGGAGAGACCCAGTACTTC. Its translation is CASRRDRVGETQYF.

This clonotype has a handful of counts. The chain combines TRBV7-9 with TRBJ2-7, with 7 bases lining up with TRBD1. V lost 5 bases and J lost 5; bases outside the gene matches: 12. This CDR3 comprises 15 residues. In germline, CDR1 is SEHNR, CDR2 FQNEAQ (reference sequence). The CDR3 DNA follows: TGTGCCAGCAGCCCCCGGACAGGACGGGTCGACGAGCAGTACTTC. Translating gives CASSPRTGRVDEQYF.

This clonotype has ten or more counts. This chain connects TRBV20-1 to TRBJ2-2, with D hard to call. Looked up from germline, CDR1 is DFQATT and CDR2 is SNEGSKA (reference sequence). The length of the CDR3 is 13 residues. With 8 bases removed from V and 7 bases from J, the gap between germline ends came to 17 bases. CDR3 in amino acids: CSIPARWVGELFF. CDR3 sequence (DNA): TGCAGTATCCCAGCTCGGTGGGTCGGGGAGCTGTTTTTT.

As for this clonotype: No conserved phenylalanine or tryptophan ends this CDR3, so it is likely a read error. The J gene is TRBJ2-5, the V gene TRBV20-1; 7 positions match TRBD2. The CDR3 is 14 amino acids. V was pared by 8 bases and J by 7 bases, with 16 bases of the junction left unmatched. Germline V gives CDR1 DFQATT, CDR2 SNEGSKA (reference sequence). CDR3 DNA: TGCAGTTTTGGTTCTAGCGGTAGCGGTCGGACCCAGTACTTA. Amino acid sequence: CSFGSSGSGRTQYL.

This clonotype was seen ten or more times. This chain connects TRBV12-3 or TRBV12-4 to TRBJ2-4; no definite D call. Trimming left V 6 bases short and J 6 bases short, with 12 bases between. CDR3 length: 13 residues. The CDR3 DNA follows: TGTGCCAGCAGGGCAGGCCCGGGAAACATTCAGTACTTC. It translates to CASRAGPGNIQYF.

Here the CDR3 reads CASSSPIRGRHGYTF. DNA of the CDR3: TGTGCCAGCAGTTCCCCGATCCGGGGCCGGCATGGCTACACCTTC. J is TRBJ1-2 and V is TRBV12-3 or TRBV12-4, with a possible D match to TRBD1 (5 bases). The CDR3 runs 15 residues. V gave up 4 bases and J gave up 6 bases, with 18 bases separating them.

Many counts were recorded for this clonotype. The rearrangement uses TRBV29-1 and TRBJ2-1; 9 nucleotides line up with TRBD2. This CDR3 has 15 amino acids. V lost 1 base and J lost 4; bases outside the gene matches: 5. Looked up from germline, CDR1 is SQVTM and CDR2 is ANQGSEA. CDR3 residues: CSVEGASGVYNEQFF. DNA for the CDR3: TGCAGCGTTGAAGGGGCTAGCGGGGTATACAATGAGCAGTTCTTC.

The chain uses TRBV2 and TRBJ2-3, with TRBD2 identical over 8 bases. V was clipped by 6 bases and J by 5 bases; unmatched bases: 7. The CDR3 length is 14 residues. Germline V lookup: CDR1 SNHLY, CDR2 FYNNEI. CDR3 loop: CASRAGLAGDTQYF. CDR3 nucleotide sequence: TGTGCCAGCAGAGCCGGGCTAGCGGGAGATACGCAGTATTTT.

The rearrangement links TRBV20-1 to TRBJ2-1; D gene uncertain. V was cut by 6 bases and J by 4 bases, with 7 bases left in between. CDR3 length equals 11 residues. Germline V gene data show CDR1 as DFQATT and CDR2 as SNEGSKA (reference sequence). The CDR3 nucleotides read TGCAGTGCGGAAGAGTACAATGAGCAGTTCTTC. Amino acids: CSAEEYNEQFF.

This chain uses TRBV6-2 or TRBV6-3 with TRBJ2-3; the D gene is possibly TRBD2 (7 bases). Germline V CDR1 and CDR2: MNHEY, SVGEGT. The CDR3 contains 12 residues. The V end lost 7 bases, the J end lost 9 bases, and 14 bases lay between the germline ends. CDR3 residues: CASTDRGATQYF. The CDR3 DNA reads as TGTGCCAGCACGGACCGGGGGGCAACGCAGTATTTT.